This passage covers 24 T cell receptor beta chains from one sample sequenced in a study of beta chain features in type 1 diabetes. What was sequenced were expressed TCRB transcripts, since all of the isolated RNA had been reverse transcribed. TCRdb's table, derived via immunoSEQ multiplex PCR, lists solely in-frame clones and lacks some. The table includes under 90,000 clones, roughly 30% detected once. The sample taken for sequencing was stem cell memory CD4+ T cells from blood. The receptors here all came from a woman between 18 and 29 years old in good health.

This clone appeared a few times. The chain is built from TRBV6-5 and TRBJ1-4; 9 bases fit TRBD1. Germline V gene data show CDR1 as MNHEY and CDR2 as SVGAGI. The junction had 1 base not matched to a gene; V was cut back by 2 bases and J by 3 bases. The CDR3 loop spans 15 amino acids. CDR3 sequence: CASSYGDRANEKLFF. The DNA of the CDR3 is TGTGCCAGCAGTTACGGGGACAGGGCTAATGAAAAACTGTTTTTT.

V gene TRBV9 combines with J gene TRBJ2-1; TRBD2 aligns across 12 bases. Germline V lookup: CDR1 SGDLS, CDR2 YYNGEE. This CDR3 spans 15 amino acids. The junction had 5 bases not matched to a gene; V was cut back by 3 bases and J by 7 bases. CDR3 in DNA: TGTGCCAGCAGCGCCACCGGGACTAGCGGGAATGAGCAGTTCTTC. Amino acid sequence: CASSATGTSGNEQFF.

The chain employs TRBV19 and TRBJ1-3, with TRBD1 as a possible D gene (6 bases). V was trimmed by 10 bases and J by 4 bases, leaving 14 bases between them. Germline values: CDR1 LNHDA, CDR2 SQIVND (reference sequence). The CDR3 covers 13 residues. This CDR3 is CATNDRRGNTIYF. In DNA, the CDR3 is TGTGCCACTAATGACAGGAGAGGAAACACCATATATTTT.

The chain's CDR3 is CASSARTGPGTEAFF. CDR3 DNA: TGTGCCAGCAGCGCCCGGACAGGGCCGGGCACTGAAGCTTTCTTT. This chain joins TRBV9 and TRBJ1-1, with TRBD1 matching 8 bases. Unmatched junction bases numbered 8, after V lost 3 bases and J lost 4 bases. Germline values: CDR1 SGDLS, CDR2 YYNGEE. The CDR3 covers 15 residues.

The rearrangement joins TRBV6-1 to TRBJ1-1; the D gene is possibly TRBD1 (5 bases). The CDR3 is made up of 15 amino acids. CDR1 is MNHNS, CDR2 SASEGT, per germline. V lost 7 bases to trimming and J lost 1 base, with 16 bases between them. Here the CDR3 DNA reads TGTGCCAGCACCTCACCAAGGGGCCAGAACACTGAAGCTTTCTTT. Its protein product is CASTSPRGQNTEAFF.

The V call is TRBV9, the J call TRBJ1-1; D ambiguous. Trimming removed 4 bases at V and 7 bases at J, with 11 bases between. This CDR3 contains 12 residues. CDR1 and CDR2 from the germline V gene are SGDLS and YYNGEE. The CDR3 loop is CASSPVSGEAFF. The CDR3, as DNA: TGTGCCAGCAGCCCGGTGAGCGGTGAAGCTTTCTTT.

In this sample, this clone turned up once. The chain is built from TRBV7-2 and TRBJ1-3; 7 bases map to TRBD1. Trimming at V came to 3 bases and at J to 2 bases, leaving 1 base not matched to a gene. CDR1 and CDR2 (germline): SGHTA, FQGNSA. The CDR3 totals 14 residues. This CDR3 is CASSFDRAGNTIYF. The CDR3, as DNA: TGTGCCAGCAGCTTCGACAGGGCTGGAAACACCATATATTTT.

V gene TRBV5-1 combines with J gene TRBJ2-5; TRBD1 aligns across 7 bases. The V gene's germline CDR1 is SGHRS and CDR2 YFSETQ. V lost 4 bases, J lost 2 bases, and 5 bases stayed unmatched. The CDR3 contains 14 residues. This CDR3 is CASSRTGQQETQYF. The CDR3 DNA sequence: TGCGCCAGCAGCCGGACAGGACAACAAGAGACCCAGTACTTC.

This clone was observed a few times. The chain links TRBV5-1 to TRBJ2-3; 8 nucleotides align to TRBD1. This CDR3 region has 14 residues. V was pared by 3 bases and J by 5 bases, with 5 bases of the junction left unmatched. CDR1 is SGHRS and CDR2 is YFSETQ in the germline V gene. For the CDR3, the DNA is TGCGCCAGCAGCTCCGACAGGGGTGAAGATACGCAGTATTTT. This translates into CASSSDRGEDTQYF. Full variable domain (rest looked up from reference TRBV5-1 and TRBJ2-3): KAGVTQTPRYLIKTRGQQVTLSCSPISGHRSVSWYQQTPGQGLQFLFEYFSETQRNKGNFPGRFSGRQFSNSRSEMNVSTLELGDSALYLCASSSDRGEDTQYFGPGTRLTVL.

This clone was detected a few times. The chain carries TRBV2 and TRBJ1-4, with 7 nucleotides matching TRBD1. CDR3 length: 13 amino acids. V was clipped by 4 bases and J by 10 bases; unmatched bases: 6. The germline CDR1 and CDR2 sequences are SNHLY and FYNNEI. In nucleotides, the CDR3 is TGTGCCAGCAGTGGGGACAGCGGCGGAAAACTGTTTTTT. Its protein is CASSGDSGGKLFF.

This clone was counted only a few times. V and J are TRBV30 and TRBJ2-5, with 10 bases that match TRBD2. Germline loops: CDR1 GTSNPN, CDR2 SVGIG (reference sequence). CDR3 length equals 15 residues. V was clipped by 4 bases and J by 1 base; unmatched bases: 6. This chain's CDR3 is CAWTRLAGTQETQYF. DNA of the CDR3: TGTGCCTGGACCCGACTAGCGGGCACCCAAGAGACCCAGTACTTC.

This clone was picked up a small number of times. The rearrangement joins TRBV29-1 to TRBJ2-2, with 14 bases matching TRBD2. The V segment lost 7 bases and the J segment 1 base; nucleotides outside the gene matches: 2. Germline assignment: CDR1 SQVTM and CDR2 ANQGSEA. The length of the CDR3 is 15 residues. The CDR3 spells CSAGTSGRNTGELFF. CDR3 nucleotides: TGCAGCGCCGGGACTAGCGGGAGGAACACCGGGGAGCTGTTTTTT.

The chain uses TRBV7-8 and TRBJ1-5; 9 bases are shared with TRBD1. The trim removed 8 bases at V and 3 bases at J, leaving 8 bases unmatched. CDR1 and CDR2 (germline): SGHVS, FQNEAQ. The length of the CDR3 is 15 residues. CDR3 in amino acids: CASCTTGGYNQPQHF. The CDR3 DNA follows: TGTGCCAGCTGCACCACAGGGGGCTACAATCAGCCCCAGCATTTT.

This chain links TRBV18 with TRBJ2-3, with 10 bases matching TRBD1. Germline V gene data show CDR1 as KGHSH and CDR2 as LQKENI. This CDR3 comprises 14 residues. The trim removed 8 bases at V and 3 bases at J, leaving 5 bases unmatched. The CDR3 is CASTGQGGTDTQYF. Here the CDR3 DNA reads TGTGCCAGCACCGGACAGGGGGGGACAGATACGCAGTATTTT.

This clone was seen only a few times. The chain is built from TRBV15 and TRBJ2-1; 8 positions match TRBD2. The CDR3 extends over 15 amino acids. Trimming at V came to 1 base and at J to 2 bases, leaving 1 base not matched to a gene. CDR1 and CDR2 from the germline V gene are LNHNV and YYDKDF (reference sequence). The CDR3 nucleotides are TGTGCCACCAGCAGAGTGACTAGCGCCTACAATGAGCAGTTCTTC. Translated, it gives CATSRVTSAYNEQFF.

This chain links TRBV11-3 with TRBJ1-2; D might be TRBD1 (5 bases). Germline loops: CDR1 SGHNT, CDR2 YENEEA. V was trimmed by 1 base and J by 2 bases, leaving 5 bases between them. The CDR3 has 13 residues. In nucleotides, the CDR3 is TGTGCCAGCAGCTTAGGACAGAACTATGGCTACACCTTC. Amino acid sequence: CASSLGQNYGYTF.

This clone turned up a few times. The chain is built from TRBV5-1 and TRBJ2-7; the match to TRBD1 covers 12 bases. The CDR3 runs 16 residues. Trimming cost V 0 bases and J 4 bases; bases outside gene matches: 5. In germline, CDR1 is SGHRS, CDR2 YFSETQ. The CDR3, as DNA: TGCGCCAGCAGCTTGGGCCCGGGACAGGGGGCTTACGAGCAGTACTTC. Its translation is CASSLGPGQGAYEQYF. The whole variable domain, filled in from reference TRBV5-1 and TRBJ2-7, reads KAGVTQTPRYLIKTRGQQVTLSCSPISGHRSVSWYQQTPGQGLQFLFEYFSETQRNKGNFPGRFSGRQFSNSRSEMNVSTLELGDSALYLCASSLGPGQGAYEQYFGPGTRLTVT.

J is TRBJ2-3 and V is TRBV14; D unclear. This CDR3 comprises 14 residues. The V and J ends lost 4 bases and 2 bases respectively, with 10 bases between them. Germline CDR1 SGHDN, CDR2 FVKESK. This CDR3 reads CASSPQLSTDTQYF. CDR3 nucleotides: TGTGCCAGCAGCCCACAGTTATCCACAGATACGCAGTATTTT.

This chain links TRBV7-2 with TRBJ1-4; 8 positions agree with TRBD1. Germline trimming cut 4 bases from V and 6 bases from J; bases unmatched to any gene: 1. The CDR3 has 13 amino acids. From germline, CDR1 is SGHTA and CDR2 FQGNSA. The CDR3 DNA reads as TGTGCCAGCAGCTCGGACAGGGATGAAAAACTGTTTTTT. Protein: CASSSDRDEKLFF. Based on the CDR3 plus reference TRBV7-2 and TRBJ1-4, the full variable domain is GAGVSQSPSNKVTEKGKDVELRCDPISGHTALYWYRQSLGQGLEFLIYFQGNSAPDKSGLPSDRFSAERTGGSVSTLTIQRTQQEDSAVYLCASSSDRDEKLFFGSGTQLSVL.

The J gene is TRBJ2-7, the V gene TRBV7-6, with 7 bases matching TRBD2. This CDR3 spans 14 amino acids. Germline assignment: CDR1 SGHVS and CDR2 FNYEAQ. Trimming removed 5 bases from V and 4 bases from J; junction bases left unmatched: 8. The CDR3 is CASSAGEGPYEQYF. The CDR3 region has the DNA TGTGCCAGCAGCGCCGGGGAGGGCCCGTACGAGCAGTACTTC.

This sequence joins TRBV18 and TRBJ1-1; tentatively, D is TRBD1 (6 bases). CDR1 is KGHSH and CDR2 is LQKENI in the germline V gene. V was pared by 0 bases and J by 1 base, with 9 bases between. CDR3 length: 15 amino acids. The CDR3 sequence: CASSPPDSRNTEAFF. In DNA, the CDR3 is TGTGCCAGCTCACCACCGGACAGTAGGAACACTGAAGCTTTCTTT.

J is TRBJ2-1 and V is TRBV20-1; tentative D call: TRBD2 (5 bases). The CDR3 runs to 11 residues. Between the trimmed V and J ends, which lost 5 bases and 5 bases, there was a span of 7 bases. Germline V CDR1 and CDR2: DFQATT, SNEGSKA (reference sequence). CDR3 region: CSARADNEQFF. The CDR3 DNA reads TGCAGTGCTCGAGCGGACAATGAGCAGTTCTTC.

This clone was observed once. V gene TRBV5-1 combines with J gene TRBJ1-4; D gene ambiguous. V lost 3 bases and J 4 bases, leaving 13 bases between the germline ends. Germline CDR1 reads SGHRS; CDR2 reads YFSETQ. The CDR3 runs 15 residues. This chain's CDR3 is CASSSDGRGNEKLFF. In nucleotides, the CDR3 is TGCGCCAGCAGCTCCGACGGGCGGGGTAATGAAAAACTGTTTTTT. The full variable domain, rest sourced from reference TRBV5-1 and TRBJ1-4, is KAGVTQTPRYLIKTRGQQVTLSCSPISGHRSVSWYQQTPGQGLQFLFEYFSETQRNKGNFPGRFSGRQFSNSRSEMNVSTLELGDSALYLCASSSDGRGNEKLFFGSGTQLSVL.

This chain joins TRBV6-1 and TRBJ2-5, with 10 bases identical to TRBD1. Losses at the gene ends were 3 bases for V and 2 bases for J; bases not matched to a gene: 3. Germline lookup yields CDR1 MNHNS and CDR2 SASEGT. The CDR3 runs 15 residues. CDR3 sequence: CASSDRDRGQETQYF. In nucleotides, the CDR3 is TGTGCCAGCAGTGACCGGGACAGGGGTCAAGAGACCCAGTACTTC.